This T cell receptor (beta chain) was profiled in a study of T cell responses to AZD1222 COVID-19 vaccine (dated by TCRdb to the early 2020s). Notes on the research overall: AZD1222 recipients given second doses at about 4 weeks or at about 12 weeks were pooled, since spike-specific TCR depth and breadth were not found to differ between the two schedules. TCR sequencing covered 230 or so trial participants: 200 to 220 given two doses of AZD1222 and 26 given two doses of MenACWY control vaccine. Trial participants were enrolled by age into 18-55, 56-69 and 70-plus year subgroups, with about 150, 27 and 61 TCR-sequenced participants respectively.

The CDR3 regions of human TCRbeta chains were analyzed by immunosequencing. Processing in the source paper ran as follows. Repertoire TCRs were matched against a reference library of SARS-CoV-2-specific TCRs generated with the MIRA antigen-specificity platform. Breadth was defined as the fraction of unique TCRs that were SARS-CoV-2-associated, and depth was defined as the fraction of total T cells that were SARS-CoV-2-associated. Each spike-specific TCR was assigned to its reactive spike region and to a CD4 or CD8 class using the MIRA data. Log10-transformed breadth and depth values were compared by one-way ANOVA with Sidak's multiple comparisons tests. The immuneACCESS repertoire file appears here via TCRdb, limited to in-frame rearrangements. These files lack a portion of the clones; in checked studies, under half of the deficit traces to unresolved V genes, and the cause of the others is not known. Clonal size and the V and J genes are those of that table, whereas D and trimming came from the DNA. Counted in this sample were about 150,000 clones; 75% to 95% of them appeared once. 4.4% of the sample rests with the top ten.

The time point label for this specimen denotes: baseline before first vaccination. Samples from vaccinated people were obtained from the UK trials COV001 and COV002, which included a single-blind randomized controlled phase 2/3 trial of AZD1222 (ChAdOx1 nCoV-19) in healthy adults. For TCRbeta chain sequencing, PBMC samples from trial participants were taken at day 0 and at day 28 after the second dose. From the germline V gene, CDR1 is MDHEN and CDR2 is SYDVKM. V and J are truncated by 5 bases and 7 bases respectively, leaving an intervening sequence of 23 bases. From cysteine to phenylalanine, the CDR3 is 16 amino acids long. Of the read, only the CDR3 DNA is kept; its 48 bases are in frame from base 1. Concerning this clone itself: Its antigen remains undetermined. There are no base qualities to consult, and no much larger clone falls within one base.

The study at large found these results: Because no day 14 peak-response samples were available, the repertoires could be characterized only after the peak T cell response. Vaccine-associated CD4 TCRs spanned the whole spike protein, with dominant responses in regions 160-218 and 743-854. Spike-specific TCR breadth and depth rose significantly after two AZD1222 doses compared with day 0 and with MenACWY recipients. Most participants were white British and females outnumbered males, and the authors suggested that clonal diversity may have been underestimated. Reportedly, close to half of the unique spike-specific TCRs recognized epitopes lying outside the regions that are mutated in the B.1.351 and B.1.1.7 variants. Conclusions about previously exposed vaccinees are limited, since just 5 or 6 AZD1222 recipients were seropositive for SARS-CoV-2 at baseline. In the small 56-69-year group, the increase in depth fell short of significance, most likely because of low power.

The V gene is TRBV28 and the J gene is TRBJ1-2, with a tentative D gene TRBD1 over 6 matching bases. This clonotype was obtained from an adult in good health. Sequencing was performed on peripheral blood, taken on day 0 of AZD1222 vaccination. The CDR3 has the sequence CASSPRGASRLGGYTF. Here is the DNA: TGTGCCAGCAGTCCCCGGGGGGCCTCTCGTTTGGGTGGCTACACCTTC.